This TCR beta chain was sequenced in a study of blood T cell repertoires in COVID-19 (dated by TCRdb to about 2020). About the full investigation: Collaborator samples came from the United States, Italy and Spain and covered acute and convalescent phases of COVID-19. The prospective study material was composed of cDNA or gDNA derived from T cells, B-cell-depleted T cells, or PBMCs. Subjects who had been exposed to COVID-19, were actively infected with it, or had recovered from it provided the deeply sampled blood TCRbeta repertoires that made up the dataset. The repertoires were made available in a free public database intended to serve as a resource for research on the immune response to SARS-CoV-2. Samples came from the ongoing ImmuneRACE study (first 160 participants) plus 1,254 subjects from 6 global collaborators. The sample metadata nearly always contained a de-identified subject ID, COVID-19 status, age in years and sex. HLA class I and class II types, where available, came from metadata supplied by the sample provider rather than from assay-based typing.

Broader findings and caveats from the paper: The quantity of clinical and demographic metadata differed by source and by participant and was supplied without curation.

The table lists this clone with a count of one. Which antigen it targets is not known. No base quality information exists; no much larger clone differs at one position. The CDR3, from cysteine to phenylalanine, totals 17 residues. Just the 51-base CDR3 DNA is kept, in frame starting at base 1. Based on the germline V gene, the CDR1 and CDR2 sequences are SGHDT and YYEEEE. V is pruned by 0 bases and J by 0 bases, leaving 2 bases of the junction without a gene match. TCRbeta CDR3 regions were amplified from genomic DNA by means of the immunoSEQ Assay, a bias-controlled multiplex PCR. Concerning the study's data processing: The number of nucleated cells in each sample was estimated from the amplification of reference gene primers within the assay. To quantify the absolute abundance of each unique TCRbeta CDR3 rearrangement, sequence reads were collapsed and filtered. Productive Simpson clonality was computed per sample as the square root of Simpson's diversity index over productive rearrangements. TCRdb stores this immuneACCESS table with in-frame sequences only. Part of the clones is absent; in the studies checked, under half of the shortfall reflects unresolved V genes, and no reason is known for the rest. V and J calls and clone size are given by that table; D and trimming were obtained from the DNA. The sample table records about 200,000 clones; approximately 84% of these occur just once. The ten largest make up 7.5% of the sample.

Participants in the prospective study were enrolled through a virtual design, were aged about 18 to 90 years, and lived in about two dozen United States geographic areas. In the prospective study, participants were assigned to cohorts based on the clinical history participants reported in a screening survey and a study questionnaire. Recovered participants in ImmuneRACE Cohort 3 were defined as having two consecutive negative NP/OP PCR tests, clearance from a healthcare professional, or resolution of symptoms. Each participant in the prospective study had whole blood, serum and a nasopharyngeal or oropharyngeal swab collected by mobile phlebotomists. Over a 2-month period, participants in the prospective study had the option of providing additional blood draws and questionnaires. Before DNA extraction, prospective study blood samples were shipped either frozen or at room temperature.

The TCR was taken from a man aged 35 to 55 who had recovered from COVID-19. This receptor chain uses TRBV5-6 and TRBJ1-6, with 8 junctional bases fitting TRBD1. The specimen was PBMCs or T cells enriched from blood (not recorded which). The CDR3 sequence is CASSLGQGSSYNSPLHF. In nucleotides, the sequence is TGTGCCAGCAGCTTGGGACAGGGGAGCTCCTATAATTCACCCCTCCACTTT.